This T cell receptor beta chain originates from a study of blood T cell repertoires in COVID-19 (dated by TCRdb to the early 2020s). General notes on the study: Collaborator samples came from the United States, Italy and Spain and covered acute and convalescent phases of COVID-19. Where HLA class I and class II types were available, the types were taken from metadata supplied by the sample provider, not from assay-based typing. The prospective study material was composed of cDNA or gDNA derived from T cells, B-cell-depleted T cells, or PBMCs. A freely available public database, intended as a resource for researchers studying the immune response to SARS-CoV-2, is where the repertoires were released. Deeply sampled blood TCRbeta repertoires from subjects exposed to, actively infected with, or recovered from COVID-19 were included in the dataset. The samples were drawn from the first 160 participants of the ongoing ImmuneRACE study and from more than 1,000 subjects provided by 6 global collaborators. The sample metadata nearly always contained a de-identified subject ID, COVID-19 status, age in years and sex. The paper as a whole reports these results and caveats: The amount of clinical and demographic metadata varied by source and participant and was provided uncurated.

TCRbeta CDR3 regions were amplified from genomic DNA by means of the immunoSEQ Assay, a bias-controlled multiplex PCR. The study's own analysis went as follows. The number of nucleated cells in each sample was estimated from the amplification of reference gene primers within the assay. Sequence reads were collapsed and filtered to measure the absolute abundance of every unique TCRbeta CDR3 rearrangement. For each sample, productive Simpson clonality was calculated as the square root of Simpson's diversity index over productive rearrangements. TCRdb's version of the immuneACCESS table is confined to in-frame rearrangements and falls short of the full clone set. An unresolved V gene accounts for under half of the shortfall where checked; the remainder is of unknown origin. From that table come the V and J calls and clone size; the DNA was used to work out D and trimming. In all, the sample holds fewer than 400,000 clones, and approximately 92% of those were seen once. The ten largest clones add up to approximately 18% of the sample.

Enrolling through a virtual design, the prospective study's participants ranged in age from roughly 18 to 95 years and lived across around 25 United States geographic areas. To assign participants to cohorts, the prospective study relied on clinical history that participants themselves reported in a screening survey and a study questionnaire. Recovered participants in ImmuneRACE Cohort 3 were defined by two consecutive negative NP/OP PCR tests, clearance by a healthcare professional, or resolution of symptoms. Each participant in the prospective study had whole blood, serum and a nasopharyngeal or oropharyngeal swab collected by mobile phlebotomists. Participants in the prospective study had the option to provide additional blood draws and questionnaires over an approximately 2-month period. Blood samples from the prospective study were shipped frozen or at room temperature prior to DNA extraction.

Reading from cysteine to phenylalanine, the CDR3 counts 16 amino acids. The CDR3 DNA has 48 bases and is translated from base 1. V is shortened by 1 base, J by 0 bases, and the region joining them spans 12 bases. CDR1 and CDR2, per the germline V gene (reference sequence), are LNHDA and SQIVND. As concerns this clone: No antigen is known for it. No base qualities exist here, and no much larger clone lies one base off it.

The rearranged segments are TRBV19 and TRBJ1-1, with no confident D gene call. This clonotype was obtained from a woman in her thirties who had recovered from COVID-19. The sequencing input was PBMCs or T cells enriched from blood (not recorded which). For the CDR3, the sequence is CASSIVTGSMNTEAFF. The bases read TGTGCCAGTAGTATAGTAACGGGGTCCATGAACACTGAAGCTTTCTTT.